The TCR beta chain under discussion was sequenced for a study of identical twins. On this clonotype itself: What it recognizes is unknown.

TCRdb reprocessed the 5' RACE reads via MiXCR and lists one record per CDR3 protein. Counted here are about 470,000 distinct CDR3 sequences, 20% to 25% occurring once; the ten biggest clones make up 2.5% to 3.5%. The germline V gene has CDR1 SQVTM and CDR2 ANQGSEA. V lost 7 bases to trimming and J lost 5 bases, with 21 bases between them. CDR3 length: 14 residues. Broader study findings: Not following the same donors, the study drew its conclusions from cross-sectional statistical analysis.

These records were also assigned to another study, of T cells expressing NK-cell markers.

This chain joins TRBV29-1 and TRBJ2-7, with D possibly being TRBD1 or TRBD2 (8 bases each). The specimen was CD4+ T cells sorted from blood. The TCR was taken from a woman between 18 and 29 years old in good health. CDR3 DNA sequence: TGCAGCGCCGGGGGGGGACAGGTGACCCACGAGCAGTACTTC. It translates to CSAGGGQVTHEQYF.